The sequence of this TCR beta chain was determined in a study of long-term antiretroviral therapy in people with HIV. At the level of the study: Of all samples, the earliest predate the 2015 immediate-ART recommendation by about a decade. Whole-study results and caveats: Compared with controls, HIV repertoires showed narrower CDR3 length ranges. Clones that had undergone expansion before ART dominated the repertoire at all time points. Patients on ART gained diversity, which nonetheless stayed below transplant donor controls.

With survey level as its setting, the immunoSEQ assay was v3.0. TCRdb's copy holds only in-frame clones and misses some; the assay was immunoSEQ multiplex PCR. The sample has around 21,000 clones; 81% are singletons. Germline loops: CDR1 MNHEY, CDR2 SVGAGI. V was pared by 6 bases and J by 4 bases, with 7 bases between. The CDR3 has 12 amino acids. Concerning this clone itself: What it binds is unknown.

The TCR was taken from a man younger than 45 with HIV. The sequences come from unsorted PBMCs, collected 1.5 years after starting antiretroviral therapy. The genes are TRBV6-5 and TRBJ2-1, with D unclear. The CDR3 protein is CASRHGYNEQFF. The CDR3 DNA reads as TGTGCCAGCAGACACGGATACAATGAGCAGTTCTTC.